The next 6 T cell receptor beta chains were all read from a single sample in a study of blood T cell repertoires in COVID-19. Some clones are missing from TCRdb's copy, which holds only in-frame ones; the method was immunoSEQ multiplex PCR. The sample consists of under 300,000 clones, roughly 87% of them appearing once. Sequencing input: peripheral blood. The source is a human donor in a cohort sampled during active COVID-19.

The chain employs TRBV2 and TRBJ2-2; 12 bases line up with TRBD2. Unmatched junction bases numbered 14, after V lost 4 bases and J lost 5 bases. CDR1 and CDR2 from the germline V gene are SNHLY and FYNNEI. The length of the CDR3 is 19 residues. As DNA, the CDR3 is TGTGCCAGCAGTGGACGGTCGGTGACTAGCGGGAGTAGGACCGGGGAGCTGTTTTTT. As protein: CASSGRSVTSGSRTGELFF.

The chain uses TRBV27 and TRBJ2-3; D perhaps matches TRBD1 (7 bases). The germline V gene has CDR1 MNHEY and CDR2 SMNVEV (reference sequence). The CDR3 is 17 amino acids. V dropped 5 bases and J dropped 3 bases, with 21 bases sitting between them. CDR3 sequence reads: CASSLMTWTGGTDTQYF. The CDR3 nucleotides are TGTGCCAGCAGTCTAATGACTTGGACAGGAGGGACAGATACGCAGTATTTT.

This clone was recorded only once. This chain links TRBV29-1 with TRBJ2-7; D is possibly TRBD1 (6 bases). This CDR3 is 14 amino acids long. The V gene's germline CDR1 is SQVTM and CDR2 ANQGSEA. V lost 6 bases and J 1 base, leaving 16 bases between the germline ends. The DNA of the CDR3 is TGCAGCGTCCCTGGGGGCCTAGGGTCCTACGAGCAGTACTTC. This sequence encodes CSVPGGLGSYEQYF.

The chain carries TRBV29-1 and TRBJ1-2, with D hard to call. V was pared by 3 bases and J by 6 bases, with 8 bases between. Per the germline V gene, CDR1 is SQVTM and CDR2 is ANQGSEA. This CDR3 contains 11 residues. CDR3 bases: TGCAGCGTTGATAGCGAGAATGGCTACACCTTC. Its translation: CSVDSENGYTF.

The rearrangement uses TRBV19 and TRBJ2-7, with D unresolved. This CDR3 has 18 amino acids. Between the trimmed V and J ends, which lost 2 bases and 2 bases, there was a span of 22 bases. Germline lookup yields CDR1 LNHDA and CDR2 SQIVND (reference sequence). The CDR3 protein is CASSISAGGRFSPYEQYF. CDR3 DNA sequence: TGTGCCAGTAGTATATCGGCAGGTGGCCGTTTCAGTCCCTACGAGCAGTACTTC.

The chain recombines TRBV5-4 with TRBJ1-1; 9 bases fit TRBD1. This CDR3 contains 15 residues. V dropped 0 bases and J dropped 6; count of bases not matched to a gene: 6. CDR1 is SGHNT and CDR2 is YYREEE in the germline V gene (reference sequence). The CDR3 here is CASSLVGDRASEAFF. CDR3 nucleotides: TGTGCCAGCAGCTTGGTTGGGGACAGGGCCTCTGAAGCTTTCTTT.